Detailed here is one T cell receptor (beta chain). The data derive from a study of blood T cell repertoires in COVID-19. Study background: Material from acute and convalescent COVID-19 was sourced from the United States, Italy and Spain. The analysed material was cDNA or gDNA that came from T cells, B-cell-depleted T cells, or PBMCs.

The ends lost 1 base at V and 3 bases at J; junction bases unmatched: 10. The germline CDR1 and CDR2 sequences are ENHRY and SYGVKD. This CDR3 is 17 amino acids long. Per the authors' pipeline: How many nucleated cells were present was estimated from reference gene primer amplification. Generated by immunoSEQ multiplex PCR, the TCRdb table keeps only in-frame clones and is missing some. The DNA was the basis for D and trimming; V, J and clone size are from that table. Seen here are 350,000 to 400,000 clones, approximately 89% observed once, and the top ten hold 1.5% to 2%. Recovery meant two consecutive negative NP/OP PCR tests, professional clearance, or resolved symptoms.

The sample comprised PBMCs or T cells enriched from blood (not recorded which). The rearrangement uses TRBV10-3 and TRBJ2-7, with 9 bases fitting TRBD1. This clonotype originated in a woman in her twenties or thirties who had recovered from COVID-19. The chain's CDR3 is CAISEYKTDRGGYEQYF. The CDR3 DNA is TGTGCCATCAGTGAGTACAAAACGGACAGGGGTGGCTACGAGCAGTACTTC.